A single sample gave rise to the 7 T cell receptor beta chains below, sequenced in a study of Graves' ophthalmopathy and Graves' hyperthyroidism. The study amplified TCR beta CDR3 regions using RNA transcripts. HTBI primers were used in a first-round RT-PCR, which preceded a second-round multiplex PCR. TCRdb re-called the multiplex PCR reads through MiXCR, storing one row per CDR3 protein. Among over a million distinct CDR3 sequences listed, less than 45% were seen once. The specimen was peripheral blood or thyroid tissue (not recorded which). The receptors stem from an adult man with Graves' hyperthyroidism.

The V and J genes are TRBV9 and TRBJ2-2; 11 nucleotides align to TRBD2. Germline V lookup: CDR1 SGDLS, CDR2 YYNGEE. The CDR3 has 16 residues. With V trimmed by 4 bases and J by 4 bases, 6 bases remained unmatched. The CDR3 bases are TGTGCCAGCAGCACAAGACTAGCGGGACCCACCGGGGAGCTGTTTTTT. Amino acids: CASSTRLAGPTGELFF.

This rearrangement joins TRBV6-5 to TRBJ1-6; D unclear. This CDR3 is 14 amino acids long. The V and J ends lost 6 bases and 11 bases respectively, with 17 bases between them. CDR1 and CDR2 (germline): MNHEY, SVGAGI. The CDR3 here is CASRLGRGQPPLHF. CDR3 DNA: TGTGCCAGCAGGCTGGGCCGGGGTCAACCACCCCTCCACTTT.

This clonotype was detected ten times or more. The chain recombines TRBV29-1 with TRBJ2-7; D is uncertain. Deletions cut 1 base from V and 6 bases from J, with 10 bases between. The CDR3 runs 12 residues. Germline CDR1 and CDR2: SQVTM and ANQGSEA. CDR3 bases: TGCAGCGTTGAAGGTACTCACGGCGAGCAGTACTTC. Its protein is CSVEGTHGEQYF.

This clonotype was seen repeatedly, ten times or more. J is TRBJ2-5 and V is TRBV29-1, with 8 bases that match TRBD1. Germline CDR1 is SQVTM and CDR2 is ANQGSEA. The ends lost 7 bases at V and 1 base at J; junction bases unmatched: 5. There are 13 residues in the CDR3. CDR3 sequence: CSAAGGRQETQYF. The DNA of the CDR3 is TGCAGCGCCGCAGGGGGCCGCCAAGAGACCCAGTACTTC.

The chain employs TRBV7-8 and TRBJ2-7, with D possibly TRBD2 on 5 matching bases. The CDR3 covers 17 residues. Germline CDR1 and CDR2: SGHVS and FQNEAQ. V was cut by 2 bases and J by 2 bases, with 19 bases left in between. Here the CDR3 DNA reads TGTGCCAGCAGCTTAAGTCGGATCCTGGAGGATACCTACGAGCAGTACTTC. Translation gives CASSLSRILEDTYEQYF.

The chain links TRBV9 to TRBJ2-7; 7 bases are a match to TRBD1. The CDR3 sequence is 14 residues long. Germline CDR1 SGDLS, CDR2 YYNGEE. Trimming cost V 6 bases and J 1 base; bases outside gene matches: 7. In DNA form, the CDR3 reads TGTGCCAGCACCAGGGACAGCAGGTCCTACGAGCAGTACTTC. Protein sequence: CASTRDSRSYEQYF.

V usage is TRBV6-6 and J usage is TRBJ2-5; D is perhaps TRBD1 (5 bases). Looked up from germline, CDR1 is MNHNY and CDR2 is SVGAGI (reference sequence). The CDR3 is 16 residues long. V lost 6 bases and J 5 bases, leaving 22 bases between the germline ends. CDR3 nucleotides: TGTGCCAGCAGAAAGACTGACAGTGGAAATCCCGAGACCCAGTACTTC. This encodes CASRKTDSGNPETQYF.